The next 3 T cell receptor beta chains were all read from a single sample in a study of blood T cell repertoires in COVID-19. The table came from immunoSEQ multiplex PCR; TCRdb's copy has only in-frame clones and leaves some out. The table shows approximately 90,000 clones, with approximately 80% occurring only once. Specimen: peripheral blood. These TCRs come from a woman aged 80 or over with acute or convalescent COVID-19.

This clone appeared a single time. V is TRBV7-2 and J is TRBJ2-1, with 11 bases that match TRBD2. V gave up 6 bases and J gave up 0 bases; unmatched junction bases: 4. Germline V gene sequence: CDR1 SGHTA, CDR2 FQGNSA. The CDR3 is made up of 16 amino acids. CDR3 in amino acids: CASRDTSGSSYNEQFF. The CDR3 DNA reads TGTGCCAGCAGGGATACTAGCGGGAGCTCCTACAATGAGCAGTTCTTC.

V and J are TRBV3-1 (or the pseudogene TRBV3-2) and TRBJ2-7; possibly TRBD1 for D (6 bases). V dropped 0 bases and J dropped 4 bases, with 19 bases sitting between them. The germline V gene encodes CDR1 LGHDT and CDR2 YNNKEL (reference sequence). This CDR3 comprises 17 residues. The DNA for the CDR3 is TGTGCCAGCAGCCAAGAGCCCCCGGGACAAACCCAATACGAGCAGTACTTC. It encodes CASSQEPPGQTQYEQYF.

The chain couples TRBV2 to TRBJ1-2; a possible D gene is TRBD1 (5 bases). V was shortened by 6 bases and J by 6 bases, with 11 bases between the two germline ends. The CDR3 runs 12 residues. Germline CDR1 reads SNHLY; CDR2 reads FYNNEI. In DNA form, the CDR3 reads TGTGCCAGCAGGGAATCGGGGGATGGCTACACCTTC. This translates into CASRESGDGYTF.